This T cell receptor beta chain comes out of a study of shared clonotypes between healthy human individuals. Across the whole study: A donor's plate count was three for CD4 naive and three for CD4 memory; CD8 naive had two and CD8 memory one. Study-wide results and limits: Clonotypes which were not shared had lower generation probabilities than clonotypes that all four donors shared. It was observed that roughly 5.4% of naive CD4 clonotypes were shared across several donors.

V shed 2 bases, J shed 8 bases, and the junction held 26 bases outside the gene matches. The CDR3 totals 21 residues. CDR1 and CDR2 from the germline V gene are KGHSH and LQKENI. Donors included only healthy HIV-negative adults lacking recent acute infections or vaccinations. Worth noting for this clone: Its antigen remains unidentified.

Profiling relied on immunoSEQ multiplex PCR, and the TCRdb table lists in-frame clones only, not all of them. The table has 1.6 million or so clones, roughly 95% seen once. The sample taken for sequencing was naive CD4+ T cells sorted from blood. Subset given: CD45RA+ positively selected. The J gene is TRBJ2-1, the V gene TRBV18; TRBD1 agrees at 8 bases. The sequence was obtained from a man aged 30 to 39 in good health. CDR3 nucleotides: TGTGCCAGCTCACCAGGGTTCCGGACAGGGAGGTCCCCCTTCGACAATTATGAGCAGTTCTTC. This gives the protein CASSPGFRTGRSPFDNYEQFF.